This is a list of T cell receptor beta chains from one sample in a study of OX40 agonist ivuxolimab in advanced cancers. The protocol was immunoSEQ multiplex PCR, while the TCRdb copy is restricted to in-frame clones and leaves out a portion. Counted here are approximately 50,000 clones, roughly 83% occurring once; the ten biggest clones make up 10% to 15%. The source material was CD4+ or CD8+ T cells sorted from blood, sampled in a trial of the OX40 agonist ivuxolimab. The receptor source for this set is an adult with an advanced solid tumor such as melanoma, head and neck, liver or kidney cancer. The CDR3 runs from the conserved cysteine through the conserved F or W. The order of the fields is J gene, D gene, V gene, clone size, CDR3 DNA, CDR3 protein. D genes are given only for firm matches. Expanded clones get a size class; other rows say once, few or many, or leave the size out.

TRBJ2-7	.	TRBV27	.	TGTGCCAGCAGACCCGAAGGCATTCGGAACGAGCAGTACTTC	CASRPEGIRNEQYF
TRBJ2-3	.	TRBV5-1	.	TGCGCCAGCAGCTTTTCTTCAGATACGCAGTATTTT	CASSFSSDTQYF
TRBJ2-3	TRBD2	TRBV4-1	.	TGCGCCAGCAGCCTTCCTGAGGCGGGAGGAAGCACAGATACGCAGTATTTT	CASSLPEAGGSTDTQYF
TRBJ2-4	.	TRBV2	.	TGTGCCAGCATCGGGGTCACCAACATTCAGTACTTC	CASIGVTNIQYF
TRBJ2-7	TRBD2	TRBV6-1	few	TGTGCCAGCAGTGAAGGACTAGCGGGAGTGTACGAGCAGTACTTC	CASSEGLAGVYEQYF
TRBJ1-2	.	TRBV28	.	TGTGCCAGCAGTTTATCGCAGGCTACTAACTATGGCTACACCTTC	CASSLSQATNYGYTF
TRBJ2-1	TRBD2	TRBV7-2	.	TGTGCCAGCAGCTGGAGCGGGAGTGGCTACAATGAGCAGTTCTTC	CASSWSGSGYNEQFF
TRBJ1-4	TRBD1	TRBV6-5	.	TGTGCCAGCAAGGGACAGGCGGTTAATGAAAAACTGTTTTTT	CASKGQAVNEKLFF
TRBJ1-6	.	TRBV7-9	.	TGTGCCAGCAGCTTAGCGGGGGGTGGTAAATCTTCACCCCTCCACTTT	CASSLAGGGKSSPLHF
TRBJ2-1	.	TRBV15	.	TGTGCCACCAGCAGAGTAGGCCCTTACAATGAGCAGTTCTTC	CATSRVGPYNEQFF
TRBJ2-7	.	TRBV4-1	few	TGCGCCAGCAACGACCCGAGCTCCTACGAGCAGTACTTC	CASNDPSSYEQYF
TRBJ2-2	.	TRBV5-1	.	TGCGCCAGCAGCATAACCAACGCGAACACCGGGGAGCTGTTTTTT	CASSITNANTGELFF
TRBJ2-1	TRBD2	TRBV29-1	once	TGCAGCGTCGTTGGGGGACTAGCGGGAGTATTATCCTACAATGAGCAGTTCTTC	CSVVGGLAGVLSYNEQFF
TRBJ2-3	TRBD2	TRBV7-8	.	TGTGCCAGCAGCTTTAGCGGGGTGAGAACAGATACGCAGTATTTT	CASSFSGVRTDTQYF
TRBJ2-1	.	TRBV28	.	TGTGCCAGCAGCCGTGTAGAGACTAGAAATGAGCAGTTCTTC	CASSRVETRNEQFF
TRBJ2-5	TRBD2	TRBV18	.	TGTGCCAGCTCACTGTTAGCGGGAGACCAAGAGACCCAGTACTTC	CASSLLAGDQETQYF
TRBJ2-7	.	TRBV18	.	TGTGCCAGCTCCCTTGCGGTTAACTCCTACGAGCAGTACTTC	CASSLAVNSYEQYF
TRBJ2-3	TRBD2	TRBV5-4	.	TGTGCCAGCGCACCGGGACTAGAGTATGGTACGCAGTATTTT	CASAPGLEYGTQYF